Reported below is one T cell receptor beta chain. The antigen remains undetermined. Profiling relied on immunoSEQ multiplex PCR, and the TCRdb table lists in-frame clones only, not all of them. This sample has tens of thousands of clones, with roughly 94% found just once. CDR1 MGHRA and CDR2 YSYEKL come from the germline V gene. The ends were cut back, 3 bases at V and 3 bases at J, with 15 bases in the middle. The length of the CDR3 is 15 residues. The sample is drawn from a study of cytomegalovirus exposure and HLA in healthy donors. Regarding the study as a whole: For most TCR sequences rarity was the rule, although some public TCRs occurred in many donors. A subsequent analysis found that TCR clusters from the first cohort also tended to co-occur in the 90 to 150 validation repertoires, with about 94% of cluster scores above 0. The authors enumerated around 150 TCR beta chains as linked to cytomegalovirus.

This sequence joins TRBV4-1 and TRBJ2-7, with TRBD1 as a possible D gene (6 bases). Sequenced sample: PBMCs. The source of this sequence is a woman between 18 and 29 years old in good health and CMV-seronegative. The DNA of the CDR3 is TGCGCCAGCAGCCAGCCCCAACAGGGTTTCTACGAGCAGTACTTC. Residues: CASSQPQQGFYEQYF.